These 27 T cell receptor beta chains originate from one sample sequenced in a study of spatial heterogeneity in lung cancer. Time point reported: blood at routine non-recurrence follow-up after resection. TCRdb called the 5' RACE reads again in MiXCR, with one record for every CDR3 protein. Counted here are 45,000 to 55,000 distinct CDR3 sequences, over 9.5% occurring once; the ten biggest clones make up roughly 32%. The sequencing here drew on PBMCs, taken at follow-up. The source of these receptors is a male donor with early-stage non-small cell lung cancer.

This clonotype has a count of ten or more. This chain links TRBV29-1 with TRBJ2-6; D gene unclear. V was shortened by 6 bases and J by 0 bases, with 12 bases between the two germline ends. This CDR3 has 15 amino acids. Looked up from germline, CDR1 is SQVTM and CDR2 is ANQGSEA. The CDR3, as DNA: TGCAGCGTCCTGACTTGGGTCTCTGGGGCCAACGTCCTGACTTTC. It encodes CSVLTWVSGANVLTF.

This clonotype was seen at least ten times. This chain uses TRBV19 with TRBJ2-5; tentative D call: TRBD2 (5 bases). Trimming stripped 4 bases from V and 4 bases from J, with 10 bases between. CDR1 and CDR2 (germline): LNHDA, SQIVND (reference sequence). This CDR3 contains 13 residues. The CDR3 here is CASSKAERETQYF. The DNA of the CDR3 is TGTGCCAGTAGTAAAGCGGAGCGAGAGACCCAGTACTTC.

This clonotype was seen a few times. J is TRBJ2-5 and V is TRBV29-1, with D possibly being TRBD1 (5 bases). This CDR3 has 13 amino acids. Germline V CDR1 and CDR2: SQVTM, ANQGSEA. Trimming cost V 6 bases and J 2 bases, with 13 bases left between them. CDR3 DNA: TGCAGCGTACGACGACAGAGTCAAGAGACCCAGTACTTC. Its translation is CSVRRQSQETQYF.

This clonotype has a count of ten or more. The chain uses TRBV27 and TRBJ1-3; D gene uncertain. The germline CDR1 and CDR2 sequences are MNHEY and SMNVEV (reference sequence). The CDR3 has 12 amino acids. V was shortened by 9 bases and J by 0 bases, with 6 bases between the two germline ends. CDR3 region: CARKYSGNTIYF. The CDR3 nucleotides read TGTGCCAGGAAGTACTCTGGAAACACCATATATTTT.

This clonotype was picked up a small number of times. This chain's CDR3 is CASSSLEALYSGANVLTF. The CDR3 DNA reads as TGTGCCAGCAGCTCCCTAGAGGCGCTCTACTCTGGGGCCAACGTCCTGACTTTC. V and J are TRBV7-3 and TRBJ2-6; D unresolved. V was shortened by 4 bases and J by 0 bases, with 16 bases between the two germline ends. Germline assignment: CDR1 SGHTA and CDR2 FQGTGA. The CDR3 is made up of 18 amino acids.

This clonotype was counted ten times or more. The genes are TRBV27 and TRBJ2-3; no firm D call. Germline CDR1 and CDR2: MNHEY and SMNVEV (reference sequence). The CDR3 has 14 residues. The V end was cut by 3 bases, the J end by 1 base, with 8 bases between. The CDR3 protein is CASSLSPRTDTQYF. CDR3 coding DNA: TGTGCCAGCAGTTTGAGTCCTCGCACAGATACGCAGTATTTT.

In its sample, this clonotype was seen many times. This chain joins TRBV3-1 and TRBJ2-5; TRBD2 is a possible D gene (6 bases). V was cut by 4 bases and J by 7 bases, with 19 bases left in between. Germline-derived CDR1 and CDR2 are LGHDT and YNNKEL (reference sequence). CDR3 size: 15 residues. This chain's CDR3 is CASSLGGGPEATQYF. CDR3 nucleotide sequence: TGTGCCAGCAGCCTGGGCGGAGGGCCAGAAGCGACCCAGTACTTC.

In its sample, this clonotype was seen many times. V usage is TRBV29-1 and J usage is TRBJ2-5; D is tentatively TRBD1 or TRBD2 (6 bases each). Per germline, CDR1 SQVTM and CDR2 ANQGSEA. Trimming took off 7 bases at V and 2 bases at J, with 11 bases between the two ends. The CDR3 loop spans 12 amino acids. The CDR3 loop reads CSGGTQQETQYF. The CDR3 nucleotides are TGCAGCGGCGGGACACAACAAGAGACCCAGTACTTC.

The chain couples TRBV7-8 to TRBJ2-1, with 7 bases that match TRBD1. The CDR3 is made up of 15 amino acids. V lost 4 bases and J lost 4; bases outside the gene matches: 7. Germline-derived CDR1 and CDR2 are SGHVS and FQNEAQ. The CDR3 bases are TGTGCCAGCAGCTCTCGGACAGGCGGTTACAATGAGCAGTTCTTC. It is translated as CASSSRTGGYNEQFF. Supplemented by reference TRBV7-8 and TRBJ2-1, the full variable domain reads GAGVSQSPRYKVAKRGQDVALRCDPISGHVSLFWYQQALGQGPEFLTYFQNEAQLDKSGLPSDRFFAERPEGSVSTLKIQRTQQEDSAVYLCASSSRTGGYNEQFFGPGTRLTVL.

The chain uses TRBV11-2 and TRBJ2-3; D might be TRBD1 or TRBD2, each matching 5 bases. The V and J ends lost 6 bases and 0 bases respectively, with 16 bases between them. The CDR3 is 16 residues long. Germline CDR1 reads SGHAT; CDR2 reads FQNNGV. CDR3 sequence reads: CASSRRTPRSTDTQYF. CDR3 nucleotide sequence: TGTGCCAGCAGTCGGAGGACACCCCGTAGCACAGATACGCAGTATTTT.

This clonotype has ten or more counts. The rearrangement joins TRBV12-3 or TRBV12-4 to TRBJ2-3, with D hard to call. The ends were cut back, 4 bases at V and 4 bases at J, with 9 bases in the middle. There are 13 residues in the CDR3. CDR3 DNA: TGTGCCAGCAGTTCAGCAGAAGCAGATACGCAGTATTTT. Its translation is CASSSAEADTQYF.

V gene TRBV30 combines with J gene TRBJ2-5, with D perhaps matching TRBD1 or TRBD2 (5 bases each). The CDR3 contains 15 residues. Germline CDR1 GTSNPN, CDR2 SVGIG (reference sequence). Trimming removed 0 bases from V and 5 bases from J, with 16 bases in between. The CDR3 bases are TGTGCCTGGAGTGTTCCCCACCGGGGCCGGGAGACCCAGTACTTC. This sequence encodes CAWSVPHRGRETQYF.

This clonotype has a count of ten or more. The J gene is TRBJ2-7, the V gene TRBV12-3 or TRBV12-4, with 8 bases that match TRBD1. The V and J ends lost 8 bases and 5 bases, in that order; junction bases with no gene match: 8. The CDR3 is 13 amino acids. The CDR3 loop reads CASGFRTGHEQYF. CDR3 nucleotides: TGTGCCAGCGGGTTTAGGACAGGGCACGAGCAGTACTTC.

This clonotype was detected many times. The gene calls are TRBV12-3 or TRBV12-4 and TRBJ2-5; D uncertain. This CDR3 comprises 12 residues. V shed 5 bases and J shed 1 base, with 5 bases lying between them. DNA for the CDR3: TGTGCCAGCAGTACTTCCCAAGAGACCCAGTACTTC. This codes for CASSTSQETQYF.

This clonotype was detected many times. The chain has TRBV28 and TRBJ1-2, with no clear D. The CDR3 contains 14 residues. Trimming cost V 5 bases and J 6 bases, with 16 bases left between them. Germline V gene sequence: CDR1 MDHEN, CDR2 SYDVKM. The CDR3 coding sequence is TGTGCCAGCAGTCGGACCGTGAAAAGGGATGGCTACACCTTC. It translates to CASSRTVKRDGYTF.

This clonotype has at least ten counts. This sequence joins TRBV29-1 and TRBJ2-7; D remains unclear. CDR3 length equals 12 residues. Trimming stripped 7 bases from V and 0 bases from J, with 10 bases between. Germline V CDR1 and CDR2: SQVTM, ANQGSEA. The DNA for the CDR3 is TGCAGCGCCCGATGGAACTCCTACGAGCAGTACTTC. Amino acid sequence: CSARWNSYEQYF.

This clonotype was counted ten times or more. The chain employs TRBV20-1 and TRBJ1-6, with 8 bases matching TRBD1. There are 16 residues in the CDR3. The germline gives CDR1 DFQATT, CDR2 SNEGSKA (reference sequence). V shed 1 base, J shed 3 bases, and the junction held 5 bases outside the gene matches. The CDR3 bases are TGCAGTGCTAGAGCGACAGGGGAGAACTATAATTCACCCCTCCACTTT. It is translated as CSARATGENYNSPLHF.

The V call is TRBV29-1, the J call TRBJ1-5, with D maybe TRBD1 (5 bases). CDR3 length equals 13 residues. The V gene's germline CDR1 is SQVTM and CDR2 ANQGSEA. CDR3 DNA sequence: TGCGCAGTTGGGGGAAATAGCAATCAGCCCCAGCATTTT. Its protein product is CAVGGNSNQPQHF.

This clonotype was observed a handful of times. The chain employs TRBV24-1 and TRBJ2-3; 9 nucleotides line up with TRBD2. This CDR3 contains 17 residues. The V gene end was trimmed by 2 bases and the J gene end by 6 bases; junction bases not matched to a gene: 11. From germline, CDR1 is KGHDR and CDR2 SFDVKD. Here the CDR3 reads CATSDSNSGGIRDTQYF. The CDR3 bases are TGTGCCACCAGTGATTCCAATAGCGGGGGAATTAGGGATACGCAGTATTTT.

In this sample, this clonotype turned up many times. This chain connects TRBV12-3 or TRBV12-4 to TRBJ2-2, with 9 bases matching TRBD1. The CDR3 spans 15 residues. With 6 bases clipped from V and 5 bases from J, the junction kept 7 bases outside the gene matches. The CDR3 loop reads CASRSGTGSTGELFF. For the CDR3, the DNA is TGTGCCAGCAGATCCGGGACAGGGTCTACCGGGGAGCTGTTTTTT.

This clonotype was counted at least ten times. The J gene is TRBJ2-2, the V gene TRBV27; D tentatively fits TRBD1 or TRBD2 (5 bases each). The CDR3 loop spans 15 amino acids. Between the trimmed V and J ends, which lost 3 bases and 5 bases, there was a span of 13 bases. The germline V gene has CDR1 MNHEY and CDR2 SMNVEV (reference sequence). DNA for the CDR3: TGTGCCAGCAGTTTCGGTGGGACGGTGACCGGGGAGCTGTTTTTT. It encodes CASSFGGTVTGELFF.

This clonotype was counted many times. The chain couples TRBV7-2 to TRBJ1-1; D gene uncertain. Trimming shortened V by 5 bases and J by 5 bases, and 18 bases separated the two germline ends. This CDR3 region has 15 residues. The germline gives CDR1 SGHTA, CDR2 FQGNSA. The CDR3 coding sequence is TGTGCCAGCAGCGCCTCATGGACGGGTGGGACTGAAGCTTTCTTT. As protein: CASSASWTGGTEAFF.

There are many counts of this clonotype. The CDR3 DNA follows: TGTGCCAGCTCACCGAACGGGCAACAAGAGACCCAGTACTTC. Amino acid sequence: CASSPNGQQETQYF. The genes are TRBV18 and TRBJ2-5; D remains unclear. V was pared by 3 bases and J by 2 bases, with 10 bases between. The V gene's germline CDR1 is KGHSH and CDR2 LQKENI. This CDR3 is 14 amino acids long.

The V gene is TRBV7-2, the J gene TRBJ2-3, with TRBD2 matching 14 bases. The V gene's germline CDR1 is SGHTA and CDR2 FQGNSA. The CDR3 loop spans 21 amino acids. V lost 3 bases to trimming and J lost 2 bases; unmatched junction nucleotides: 16. The CDR3 loop reads CASSFSPVPGLAGANTDTQYF. CDR3 nucleotides: TGTGCCAGCAGCTTTTCACCCGTCCCGGGACTAGCGGGAGCGAACACAGATACGCAGTATTTT.

This clonotype was observed a handful of times. The chain is built from TRBV5-1 and TRBJ1-1; D gene unclear. V gave up 2 bases and J gave up 4 bases, with 12 bases separating them. The length of the CDR3 is 14 residues. CDR1 is SGHRS, CDR2 YFSETQ, per germline. As DNA, the CDR3 is TGCGCCAGCAGCTTAGGCCTAGAGGGCACTGAAGCTTTCTTT. Translation gives CASSLGLEGTEAFF.

This clonotype was counted between two and nine times. A read error may account for a junction end that differs from germline. The chain recombines TRBV6-5 with TRBJ2-1, with 8 positions matching TRBD1. The CDR3 covers 16 residues. Germline CDR1 is MNHEY and CDR2 is SVGAGI. The CDR3 region is CATSDPRTGSYNEQFF. CDR3 DNA: TGTGCCACCAGTGACCCGCGGACAGGGTCCTACAATGAGCAGTTCTTC.

This clonotype has just a few counts. V is TRBV19 and J is TRBJ2-7; 10 bases align to TRBD2. This CDR3 region has 17 residues. The junction had 11 bases not matched to a gene; V was cut back by 6 bases and J by 0 bases. From germline, CDR1 is LNHDA and CDR2 SQIVND (reference sequence). The CDR3 sequence is CASSKRRASGSSYEQYF. DNA for the CDR3: TGTGCCAGTAGCAAGAGGAGGGCTAGCGGGAGCTCCTACGAGCAGTACTTC.